A selection of T cell receptor beta chains follows, all from one sample in a study of beta chain features in type 1 diabetes. TCRdb's copy holds only in-frame clones and misses some; the assay was immunoSEQ multiplex PCR. Counted here are around 130,000 clones, approximately 10% occurring once; the ten biggest clones make up 0.7% to 0.85%. The sample taken for sequencing was central memory CD4+ T cells from blood. These TCRs come from a man aged 25 to 40 with type 1 diabetes. CDR3s include the opening cysteine and the closing phenylalanine or tryptophan. A D gene is named only where the DNA matches it firmly. Clone size, where shown, is once, few, many, or a class for clones that have expanded.

few,TRBV28,NA,TRBJ2-7,CASNGGRSNEQYF,TGTGCCAGCAACGGGGGGCGCAGTAACGAGCAGTACTTC
NA,TRBV23-1,TRBD1,TRBJ2-4,CASSQSIQGKYF,TGCGCCAGCAGTCAATCAATACAGGGGAAGTACTTC
few,TRBV7-2,NA,TRBJ2-1,CASSLLARDRQFF,TGTGCCAGCAGCTTGCTAGCGCGGGATAGGCAGTTCTTC
NA,TRBV11-3,NA,TRBJ2-3,CASSQSRDTRFGSGTDTQYF,TGTGCCAGCAGCCAGAGCCGGGACACAAGATTTGGAAGCGGCACAGATACGCAGTATTTT
NA,TRBV7-8,NA,TRBJ2-5,CASSLQPPAGHQETQYF,TGTGCCAGCAGCCTTCAGCCCCCAGCGGGCCACCAAGAGACCCAGTACTTC
NA,TRBV4-1,NA,TRBJ1-2,CASSQAGFNYGYTF,TGCGCCAGCAGCCAAGCGGGGTTTAACTATGGCTACACCTTC
few,TRBV27,NA,TRBJ2-7,CASSFYRADEQYF,TGTGCCAGCAGTTTCTACAGGGCTGACGAGCAGTACTTC
few,TRBV5-1,NA,TRBJ2-7,CASHQGYEQYF,TGCGCCAGTCATCAGGGCTACGAGCAGTACTTC
NA,TRBV29-1,NA,TRBJ1-5,CSVRLTADQPQHF,TGCAGCGTGAGATTAACAGCAGATCAGCCCCAGCATTTT
few,TRBV4-1,TRBD1,TRBJ2-2,CASSPGQGATGELFF,TGCGCCAGCAGCCCGGGACAGGGGGCGACCGGGGAGCTGTTTTTT
few,TRBV2,TRBD1,TRBJ1-2,CASSQARTGTYGYTF,TGTGCCAGCAGTCAAGCGAGGACAGGGACCTATGGCTACACCTTC
NA,TRBV5-1,NA,TRBJ2-7,CASSEGPRNYEQYF,TGCGCCAGCAGCGAGGGCCCTAGGAACTACGAGCAGTACTTC
NA,TRBV5-1,TRBD1,TRBJ2-7,CASGWTGDEQYF,TGCGCCAGCGGATGGACAGGGGACGAGCAGTACTTC
few,TRBV5-1,NA,TRBJ2-7,CASSPTGTYEQYF,TGCGCCAGCAGTCCTACAGGGACCTACGAGCAGTACTTC
few,TRBV7-8,TRBD1,TRBJ2-7,CASSLFQGQSYEQYF,TGTGCCAGCAGCTTATTTCAGGGACAGTCTTACGAGCAGTACTTC
NA,TRBV19,NA,TRBJ2-4,CASSTRGGNIQYF,TGTGCCAGTAGTACCCGAGGGGGAAACATTCAGTACTTC
few,TRBV7-2,NA,TRBJ2-5,CASSYQWGGETQYF,TGTGCCAGCAGCTACCAGTGGGGGGGCGAGACCCAGTACTTC
NA,TRBV28,NA,TRBJ2-7,CASIDFNYEQYF,TGTGCCAGCATCGACTTTAATTACGAGCAGTACTTC
NA,TRBV11-2,NA,TRBJ2-7,CASRGRQAEQYF,TGTGCCAGCAGGGGGAGACAGGCCGAGCAGTACTTC
many,TRBV25-1,TRBD2,TRBJ2-1,CASSTSGGLGQQFF,TGTGCCAGCAGCACTAGCGGGGGACTCGGCCAGCAGTTCTTC
few,TRBV28,TRBD1,TRBJ2-7,CVTGQGAYEQYF,TGTGTAACCGGACAGGGGGCCTACGAGCAGTACTTC
NA,TRBV4-2,TRBD2,TRBJ2-5,CASRMTSGDLLETQYF,TGTGCCAGCAGAATGACTAGCGGGGACCTTCTAGAGACCCAGTACTTC
NA,TRBV4-3,NA,TRBJ1-2,CASSQDLEGDYGYTF,TGCGCCAGCAGCCAAGACCTCGAGGGAGACTATGGCTACACCTTC
NA,TRBV2,NA,TRBJ1-5,CASSAYENQPQHF,TGTGCCAGCAGTGCTTATGAGAATCAGCCCCAGCATTTT
NA,TRBV9,TRBD1,TRBJ2-3,CASSGGQGWGTDTQYF,TGTGCCAGCAGCGGGGGACAGGGCTGGGGCACAGATACGCAGTATTTT
NA,TRBV6-5,TRBD1,TRBJ2-5,CASGGQIKETQYF,TGTGCCAGCGGGGGACAGATTAAGGAGACCCAGTACTTC
many,TRBV5-8,TRBD1,TRBJ1-5,CASSFPYRDSNQPQHF,TGTGCCAGCAGCTTCCCATACCGGGACAGTAATCAGCCCCAGCATTTT
NA,TRBV5-4,TRBD1,TRBJ2-7,CASSPPGGFPYEQYF,TGTGCCAGCAGCCCGCCAGGGGGATTCCCCTACGAGCAGTACTTC
NA,TRBV28,NA,TRBJ2-5,CASGRGDTTQETQYF,TGTGCCAGCGGGAGAGGGGACACCACCCAAGAGACCCAGTACTTC
few,TRBV21-1,NA,TRBJ1-1,CALEAGNTEAFF,TGTGCCCTTGAGGCGGGGAACACTGAAGCTTTCTTT
NA,TRBV6-5,TRBD1,TRBJ2-7,CASSSRQGANEQYF,TGTGCCAGCAGTTCGCGCCAGGGGGCGAACGAGCAGTACTTC
few,TRBV7-3,NA,TRBJ1-5,CASWGQPQHF,TGTGCCAGCTGGGGCCAGCCCCAGCATTTT
many,TRBV29-1,TRBD1,TRBJ1-2,CSVGGLRGLNYGYTF,TGCAGCGTTGGTGGGTTGAGGGGGCTTAACTATGGCTACACCTTC
NA,TRBV30,NA,TRBJ1-5,CAWSVRENQPQHF,TGTGCCTGGAGTGTACGAGAGAATCAGCCCCAGCATTTT
NA,TRBV5-1,NA,TRBJ2-1,CASSSGRDSRNEQFF,TGCGCCAGCAGCTCGGGTCGTGATTCGAGGAATGAGCAGTTCTTC
NA,TRBV5-1,NA,TRBJ2-7,CASSPRGGVGTYEQYF,TGCGCCAGCAGCCCCCGGGGTGGGGTAGGGACCTACGAGCAGTACTTC
NA,TRBV7-9,NA,TRBJ2-3,CASSPQSDTQYF,TGTGCCAGCAGCCCTCAGTCAGATACGCAGTATTTT
NA,TRBV16,NA,TRBJ1-6,CASSQQASSPLHF,TGTGCCAGCAGCCAACAAGCCTCTTCACCCCTCCACTTT
NA,TRBV7-9,NA,TRBJ1-6,CASSLRGGGDSPLHF,TGTGCCAGCAGCTTAAGAGGGGGTGGGGATTCACCCCTCCACTTT
many,TRBV14,TRBD1,TRBJ1-1,CASSQAGGTEAFF,TGTGCCAGCAGCCAAGCAGGGGGGACTGAAGCTTTCTTT
NA,TRBV5-4,TRBD2,TRBJ2-1,CASSVIMGGEQFF,TGTGCCAGCAGCGTCATAATGGGAGGGGAGCAGTTCTTC
NA,TRBV9,TRBD1,TRBJ2-3,CASRPGQGVGTDTQYF,TGTGCCAGCAGACCGGGACAGGGGGTAGGCACAGATACGCAGTATTTT
NA,TRBV5-1,NA,TRBJ2-1,CASSTVGQDNEQFF,TGCGCCAGCAGCACCGTGGGGCAGGACAATGAGCAGTTCTTC
NA,TRBV25-1,NA,TRBJ1-1,CASRPTGNTEAFF,TGTGCCAGCAGGCCGACAGGAAACACTGAAGCTTTCTTT
NA,TRBV29-1,NA,TRBJ2-5,CSGGTVNQETQYF,TGCAGCGGCGGGACGGTAAACCAAGAGACCCAGTACTTC
NA,TRBV19,NA,TRBJ1-5,CASSIAGGDQPQHF,TGTGCCAGTAGTATAGCCGGAGGGGATCAGCCCCAGCATTTT
few,TRBV7-2,TRBD1,TRBJ1-6,CASTRGQVDSPLHF,TGTGCCAGCACCAGGGGACAGGTTGATTCACCCCTCCACTTT
NA,TRBV7-2,NA,TRBJ2-2,CASSNGMRELFF,TGTGCCAGCAGCAACGGGATGCGGGAGCTGTTTTTT
few,TRBV11-1,NA,TRBJ2-7,CASSFDPGEQYF,TGTGCCAGCAGCTTTGATCCCGGCGAGCAGTACTTC
NA,TRBV19,TRBD1,TRBJ1-5,CASSRGLSNQPQHF,TGTGCCAGTTCCAGGGGGCTTAGCAATCAGCCCCAGCATTTT
NA,TRBV14,NA,TRBJ1-5,CASSLSFGQPQHF,TGTGCCAGCAGCCTAAGTTTCGGGCAGCCCCAGCATTTT
NA,TRBV5-6,NA,TRBJ1-2,CASSSDRAQPNGYTF,TGTGCCAGCAGCTCGGACAGAGCCCAACCTAATGGCTACACCTTC
NA,TRBV5-1,TRBD2,TRBJ2-3,CASSLGLAGYTDTQYF,TGCGCCAGCAGCTTGGGACTAGCGGGTTACACAGATACGCAGTATTTT
few,TRBV4-3,NA,TRBJ1-1,CASSQGFGETEAFF,TGCGCCAGCAGCCAAGGTTTCGGGGAAACTGAAGCTTTCTTT